This T cell receptor (beta chain) was documented in a study of T cell repertoires in ileal Crohn's disease. Study at large: At postoperative colonoscopy, neoterminal ileum biopsies were taken as M6.

Time point of the sample: neoterminal ileum biopsy at postoperative endoscopy, about 6 months after surgery. To note about this clone: Its antigen is unidentified.

The CDR3 is 16 amino acids. Germline loops: CDR1 SGHVS, CDR2 FQNEAQ. Trimming pared 2 bases from V and 4 bases from J, leaving 14 bases between. Profiling relied on immunoSEQ multiplex PCR, and the TCRdb table lists in-frame clones only, not all of them. The sample yields roughly 1,700 clones, 85% to 90% seen once. Points from the study as a whole: Mucosal expansions were suggested to be mainly CD8 T cells.

The sequenced sample consisted of ileal tissue. This sequence originates from an adult with Crohn's disease. The rearrangement links TRBV7-8 to TRBJ2-2; D gene unclear. The CDR3 loop reads CASSLRLPWSTGELFF. DNA of the CDR3: TGTGCCAGCAGCTTACGACTGCCTTGGAGCACCGGGGAGCTGTTTTTT. Filled out from reference TRBV7-8 and TRBJ2-2, the complete variable domain reads GAGVSQSPRYKVAKRGQDVALRCDPISGHVSLFWYQQALGQGPEFLTYFQNEAQLDKSGLPSDRFFAERPEGSVSTLKIQRTQQEDSAVYLCASSLRLPWSTGELFFGEGSRLTVL.